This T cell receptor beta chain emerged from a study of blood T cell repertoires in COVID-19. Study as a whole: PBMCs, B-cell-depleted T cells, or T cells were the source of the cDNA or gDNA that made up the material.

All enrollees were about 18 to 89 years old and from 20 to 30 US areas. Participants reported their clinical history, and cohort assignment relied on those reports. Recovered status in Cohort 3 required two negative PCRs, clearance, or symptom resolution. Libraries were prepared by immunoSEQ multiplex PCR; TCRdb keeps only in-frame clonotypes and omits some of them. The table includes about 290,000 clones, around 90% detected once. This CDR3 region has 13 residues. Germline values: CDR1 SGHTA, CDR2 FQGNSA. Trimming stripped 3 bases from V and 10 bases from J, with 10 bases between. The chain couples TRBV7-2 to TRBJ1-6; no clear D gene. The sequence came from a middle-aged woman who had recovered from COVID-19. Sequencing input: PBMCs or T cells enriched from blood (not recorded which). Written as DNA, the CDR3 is TGTGCCAGCAGCTTTAGCGTCGAATCACCCCTCCACTTT. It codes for CASSFSVESPLHF. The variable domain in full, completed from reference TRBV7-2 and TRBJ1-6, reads GAGVSQSPSNKVTEKGKDVELRCDPISGHTALYWYRQSLGQGLEFLIYFQGNSAPDKSGLPSDRFSAERTGGSVSTLTIQRTQQEDSAVYLCASSFSVESPLHFGNGTRLTVT.